This T cell receptor (beta chain) was identified during a study of T cells after yellow fever vaccination. As regards this clonotype: Antigen unknown.

Study results and limitations: Weaker overall, the secondary response nonetheless peaked faster (day 5 versus 15). Reappearance after the booster was observed for most primary-vaccination clones (roughly 97% CD4, about 85% CD8). Abundant clonotypes from the bulk population could contaminate FACS-sorted repertoires.

The CDR3 totals 13 residues. Germline V CDR1 and CDR2: KGHSH, LQKENI. The V gene lost 3 bases and the J gene lost 3 bases, with 5 bases spanning the gap. TCRdb re-called the 5' RACE reads through MiXCR, storing one row per CDR3 protein. The sample has roughly 150,000 distinct CDR3 sequences; about 8% are singletons. The source material was CD4+ T cells sorted from PBMCs, sampled 5 days after the yellow fever booster vaccination. This receptor was obtained from a man younger than 40 who received the YFV17D yellow fever vaccine. The J gene is TRBJ1-4, the V gene TRBV18; D is uncertain. CDR3 nucleotide sequence: TGTGCCAGCTCACCCAGCCCTAATGAAAAACTGTTTTTT. Amino acids: CASSPSPNEKLFF.